Listed below are T cell receptor beta chains from one sample, sequenced in a study of T cells after yellow fever vaccination. MiXCR was run by TCRdb on the 5' RACE reads, yielding one entry per CDR3 protein. The sample comprises 300,000 or so distinct CDR3 sequences, about 7.8% of which are singletons, and 17% rests with the top ten. The sequencing here drew on PBMCs, taken more than 40 days after the first yellow fever vaccination. Receptors were obtained from a man between 18 and 35 years old who received the YFV17D yellow fever vaccine. CDR3s include the opening cysteine and the closing phenylalanine or tryptophan. The D gene is left open where the match is weak. Clone size is not always given. Where it is, it says once, few, many or a class for expanded clones.

CASSQENSLYGYTF | TGCGCCAGCAGCCAAGAAAATTCCTTATATGGCTACACCTTC | few | TRBV4-1 | NA | TRBJ1-2
CASSISGGNEQFF | TGTGCCAGTAGTATAAGCGGGGGTAATGAGCAGTTCTTC | few | TRBV19 | TRBD2 | TRBJ2-1
CASSLAWGQSSYNSPLHF | TGTGCCAGCAGCTTAGCGTGGGGACAGAGCTCCTATAATTCACCCCTCCACTTT | few | TRBV7-2 | TRBD1 | TRBJ1-6
CASSLTGTTRNTIYF | TGTGCCAGCAGCCTTACCGGGACGACGAGGAACACCATATATTTT | few | TRBV5-4 | NA | TRBJ1-3
CASNTQGWTSEKLFF | TGTGCCAGCAACACACAAGGGTGGACATCTGAAAAACTGTTTTTT | NA | TRBV6-1 | NA | TRBJ1-4
CASSQPGQRNTEAFF | TGCGCCAGCAGCCAACCGGGACAGAGAAACACTGAAGCTTTCTTT | many | TRBV4-1 | TRBD1 | TRBJ1-1
CASSPSLQGAGETQYF | TGTGCCAGCAGCCCCTCTCTGCAGGGGGCTGGGGAGACCCAGTACTTC | NA | TRBV7-3 | TRBD1 | TRBJ2-5
CASSPRAGADEEETQYF | TGTGCCAGCAGCCCAAGGGCCGGGGCCGACGAGGAAGAGACCCAGTACTTC | NA | TRBV9 | NA | TRBJ2-5
CASSSDRGRSPLHF | TGTGCCAGCAGTTCGGACAGGGGGAGGTCACCCCTCCACTTT | many | TRBV28 | TRBD1 | TRBJ1-6
CASIRDMRATGELFF | TGTGCCAGCATCAGGGACATGCGTGCCACCGGGGAGCTGTTTTTT | NA | TRBV6-2/TRBV6-3 | NA | TRBJ2-2
CASSFPHQFF | TGTGCCAGCAGTTTCCCACACCAGTTCTTC | few | TRBV27 | NA | TRBJ2-1
CASSSPSDGETQYF | TGTGCCAGCAGCTCACCCTCCGATGGGGAGACCCAGTACTTC | NA | TRBV9 | NA | TRBJ2-5
CASSQDVQGDTQYF | TGTGCCAGCAGCCAAGACGTACAGGGAGATACGCAGTATTTT | many | TRBV14 | NA | TRBJ2-3
CASSPARVYETQYF | TGTGCCAGCAGCCCCGCCAGGGTGTATGAGACCCAGTACTTC | many | TRBV12-3/TRBV12-4 | NA | TRBJ2-5
CASSHTGLSGANVLTF | TGTGCCAGCAGCCATACGGGGCTCTCTGGGGCCAACGTCCTGACTTTC | NA | TRBV7-3 | NA | TRBJ2-6
CASSSGGGPPEQFF | TGTGCCAGCAGTTCTGGGGGGGGGCCTCCTGAGCAGTTCTTC | NA | TRBV12-3/TRBV12-4 | NA | TRBJ2-1
CSVEGVRENTGELFF | TGCAGCGTTGAAGGGGTACGGGAGAACACCGGGGAGCTGTTTTTT | few | TRBV29-1 | NA | TRBJ2-2
CASSLSAVKNTEAFF | TGCGCCAGCAGTCTCAGCGCGGTCAAGAACACTGAAGCTTTCTTT | few | TRBV5-1 | NA | TRBJ1-1
CSAMGGSGETYNEQFF | TGCAGTGCTATGGGTGGATCGGGGGAAACCTACAATGAGCAGTTCTTC | NA | TRBV20-1 | NA | TRBJ2-1
CASRGDREGNQPQHF | TGTGCCAGCAGGGGGGACAGGGAGGGCAATCAGCCCCAGCATTTT | NA | TRBV12-3/TRBV12-4 | TRBD1 | TRBJ1-5
CASSYGTGQSRGTQYF | TGTGCCAGCAGTTACGGAACGGGACAGTCCAGGGGGACCCAGTACTTC | NA | TRBV6-5 | TRBD1 | TRBJ2-5
CASSSPGQGREKLFF | TGTGCCAGCAGTTCTCCGGGACAGGGACGGGAAAAACTGTTTTTT | NA | TRBV5-5 | TRBD1 | TRBJ1-4
CASSFPTGTGGPDTQYF | TGTGCCAGCAGCTTCCCCACCGGGACAGGGGGCCCAGATACGCAGTATTTT | NA | TRBV7-9 | TRBD1 | TRBJ2-3
CASSLSGTVFTGELFF | TGCGCCAGCAGCCTTTCCGGGACAGTCTTCACCGGGGAGCTGTTTTTT | many | TRBV4-3 | TRBD1 | TRBJ2-2
CASSLGGQKYQFF | TGCGCCAGCAGCTTGGGGGGACAGAAATACCAGTTCTTC | few | TRBV5-1 | TRBD1 | TRBJ2-1
CSASPRKMMNTEAFF | TGCAGTGCTTCCCCCCGGAAAATGATGAACACTGAAGCTTTCTTT | NA | TRBV20-1 | NA | TRBJ1-1
CASSLGEERLDGYTF | TGTGCCAGCAGCTTGGGGGAGGAGAGATTGGATGGCTACACCTTC | NA | TRBV7-2 | NA | TRBJ1-2
CASTAGGMNTQYF | TGTGCCAGCACGGCAGGGGGTATGAATACGCAGTATTTT | NA | TRBV6-1 | TRBD1 | TRBJ2-3
CASSTGGSYGYTF | TGTGCCAGCAGTACGGGCGGTAGCTATGGCTACACCTTC | many | TRBV12-3/TRBV12-4 | NA | TRBJ1-2
CASSRIPGRSYEQYF | TGTGCCAGCAGCCGTATCCCAGGACGGTCCTACGAGCAGTACTTC | few | TRBV12-3/TRBV12-4 | NA | TRBJ2-7
CSVEDPESYNEQFF | TGCAGCGTTGAAGACCCCGAGTCCTACAATGAGCAGTTCTTC | many | TRBV29-1 | NA | TRBJ2-1
CASSLSTEQFF | TGTGCCAGCAGTTTATCAACCGAGCAGTTCTTC | few | TRBV12-3/TRBV12-4 | NA | TRBJ2-1
CASSYSGGYTDTQYF | TGTGCCAGCAGTTACTCCGGGGGCTACACAGATACGCAGTATTTT | few | TRBV6-5 | NA | TRBJ2-3
CASSWAGANEQFF | TGTGCCAGCAGTTGGGCGGGAGCCAATGAGCAGTTCTTC | once | TRBV12-3/TRBV12-4 | TRBD2 | TRBJ2-1
CAISDGGGGQYF | TGTGCCATCAGTGATGGGGGGGGTGGGCAGTACTTC | NA | TRBV10-3 | TRBD2 | TRBJ2-7
CASSQGNEQFF | TGCGCCAGCAGCCAAGGAAATGAGCAGTTCTTC | many | TRBV5-1 | NA | TRBJ2-1
CASSQVAGGREAQYF | TGCGCCAGCAGCCAGGTAGCGGGGGGGCGAGAAGCGCAGTATTTT | many | TRBV4-3 | TRBD2 | TRBJ2-3
CASSLNDNQPQHF | TGTGCCAGCAGCTTAAACGACAATCAGCCCCAGCATTTT | few | TRBV7-2 | NA | TRBJ1-5
CASTKGSTYNEQFF | TGTGCCAGCACGAAAGGGTCAACTTACAATGAGCAGTTCTTC | many | TRBV27 | NA | TRBJ2-1
CAINGGNQPQHF | TGTGCCATCAATGGGGGCAATCAGCCCCAGCATTTT | many | TRBV10-3 | NA | TRBJ1-5
CSVRTVATNEKLFF | TGCAGCGTTCGGACAGTCGCAACTAATGAAAAACTGTTTTTT | many | TRBV29-1 | NA | TRBJ1-4
CAISGGGAYEQYF | TGTGCCATCAGTGGGGGGGGAGCCTACGAGCAGTACTTC | NA | TRBV10-3 | TRBD2 | TRBJ2-7
CASSQPTGQGPEAFF | TGCGCCAGCAGCCAACCCACCGGACAGGGGCCAGAAGCTTTCTTT | NA | TRBV4-1 | TRBD1 | TRBJ1-1
CASTGTVPTTGELFF | TGTGCCAGCACCGGGACTGTCCCTACCACCGGGGAGCTGTTTTTT | NA | TRBV7-2 | NA | TRBJ2-2
CASSQEIRAGRETQYF | TGCGCCAGCAGCCAAGAGATTCGGGCGGGGCGGGAGACCCAGTACTTC | few | TRBV4-1 | NA | TRBJ2-5
CATPPGRGEYEQYF | TGTGCCACCCCCCCCGGCAGGGGTGAATACGAGCAGTACTTC | NA | TRBV27 | NA | TRBJ2-7
CASSATRTSEKLFF | TGTGCCAGCAGTGCGACGAGGACTAGTGAAAAACTGTTTTTT | few | TRBV25-1 | NA | TRBJ1-4
CASSLGRAGEGYTF | TGCGCCAGCAGCCTCGGACGGGCAGGGGAAGGCTACACCTTC | few | TRBV4-1 | NA | TRBJ1-2
CASSTQGAPTEAFF | TGTGCCAGCTCGACCCAGGGGGCGCCCACTGAAGCTTTCTTT | few | TRBV12-3/TRBV12-4 | TRBD1 | TRBJ1-1
CASSLALRENTEAFF | TGCGCCAGCAGCTTGGCCTTGAGGGAGAACACTGAAGCTTTCTTT | NA | TRBV5-1 | NA | TRBJ1-1
CASSPLGFTDTQYF | TGTGCCAGCAGCCCTCTCGGGTTCACAGATACGCAGTATTTT | NA | TRBV11-1 | NA | TRBJ2-3
CASSLGSWGNTEAFF | TGTGCCAGCAGCTTAGGGTCTTGGGGGAACACTGAAGCTTTCTTT | NA | TRBV5-6 | NA | TRBJ1-1
CASSSGSSYNSPLHF | TGTGCCAGCAGCTCGGGCAGCTCCTATAATTCACCCCTCCACTTT | many | TRBV7-9 | NA | TRBJ1-6
CSGDRDYGYTF | TGCAGTGGGGACAGGGACTATGGCTACACCTTC | few | TRBV20-1 | TRBD1 | TRBJ1-2
CSVAGTGEPQHF | TGCAGCGTTGCGGGGACGGGGGAACCCCAGCATTTT | NA | TRBV29-1 | NA | TRBJ1-5
CASSLGGSGLHF | TGTGCCAGCAGCTTAGGGGGGTCCGGCTTACATTTT | NA | TRBV7-2 | NA | TRBJ1-5